This T cell receptor beta chain was captured by sequencing in a study of CD8+ T cells in alopecia areata. Study-level points and caveats: Possibly as an HLA-related effect, TCR sharing across patients appeared less clear than in mice.

Concerning this clone itself: Antigen specificity is unknown.

Sequencing templates came from extracted RNA that was reverse transcribed into cDNA. Some clones are missing from TCRdb's copy, which holds only in-frame ones; the method was immunoSEQ multiplex PCR. This table has some 150,000 clones, roughly 62% appearing once. V lost 4 bases to trimming and J lost 2 bases, with 18 bases between them. The CDR3 spans 18 residues. Germline assignment: CDR1 SGHVS and CDR2 FQNEAQ. The sample in question was CD4+ T cells sorted from blood, obtained at week 0. This clonotype originated in a human donor with alopecia areata. The chain joins TRBV7-8 to TRBJ2-6, with D possibly TRBD1 on 6 matching bases. CDR3 in amino acids: CASSSGTPRGTGANVLTF. The CDR3 region has the DNA TGTGCCAGCAGCTCGGGGACACCCCGGGGAACTGGGGCCAACGTCCTGACTTTC.